A selection of T cell receptor beta chains follows, all from one sample in a study of blood T cell repertoires in COVID-19. Using immunoSEQ multiplex PCR, the repertoire was profiled, and TCRdb retains in-frame clones only, with some absent. The data hold about 170,000 clones, with roughly 88% observed a single time. Source material: peripheral blood. The source is a man aged 18 to 29 with COVID-19, enrolled during active disease. The CDR3 runs from the conserved cysteine through the conserved F or W. The D gene is left open where the match is weak. A clone size is listed for some rows: how often the clone was seen (once, few, many), or a class if it is expanded.

v_call,clone_size,d_call,j_call,cdr3_nt,cdr3_aa
TRBV6-2/TRBV6-3,.,.,TRBJ2-2,TGTGCCAGCAGTTACCCGGTCGATACCGGGGAGCTGTTTTTT,CASSYPVDTGELFF
TRBV2,.,TRBD1,TRBJ2-3,TGTGCCAGTGGACAGGGAGGCCCAAGGGATACGCAGTATTTT,CASGQGGPRDTQYF
TRBV5-6,.,.,TRBJ1-5,TGTGCCAGCAGCTTGGGGCAGGGGTTTCAGCCCCAGCATTTT,CASSLGQGFQPQHF
TRBV6-6,.,.,TRBJ2-5,TGTGCCAGCACGGCTAGCACTTACCCCCAGTACTTC,CASTASTYPQYF
TRBV18,.,TRBD1,TRBJ2-7,TGTGCCAGCTCACTAGGACAGGGCCAAAACGAGCAGTACTTC,CASSLGQGQNEQYF
TRBV19,few,.,TRBJ2-2,TGTGCCAGTAGTATAGTGGCAGGGCCCACCGGGGAGCTGTTTTTT,CASSIVAGPTGELFF
TRBV24-1,.,TRBD1,TRBJ1-2,TGTGCCACCAGTGATAACAGGGGAGTAGGCTACACCTTC,CATSDNRGVGYTF
TRBV11-2,many,TRBD2,TRBJ2-3,TGTGCCAGCAGCTGGCTGGCTAGCGGGGCCCGAGATACGCAGTATTTT,CASSWLASGARDTQYF
TRBV7-2,.,TRBD1,TRBJ2-7,TGTGCCAGCAGCTTAGTCTCCGGGACAGGCTACTACGAGCAGTACTTC,CASSLVSGTGYYEQYF
TRBV10-1,.,TRBD2,TRBJ2-2,TGCGCCAGCAGTGGTGGAGGACTAGCCGGGGAGCTGTTTTTT,CASSGGGLAGELFF
TRBV28,.,.,TRBJ1-5,TGTGCCAGCAGTTTATATCAGGGAAGGATTCAGCCCCAGCATTTT,CASSLYQGRIQPQHF
TRBV11-2,.,.,TRBJ2-2,TGTGCCAGCAGCAAATCATCCTACGGGGAGCTGTTTTTT,CASSKSSYGELFF
TRBV6-2/TRBV6-3,once,.,TRBJ2-7,TGTGCCAGCAGTTACTCCGAACTGGTCGAGCAGTACTTC,CASSYSELVEQYF
TRBV5-6,.,TRBD2,TRBJ2-2,TGTGCCAGCAGCCGCGGACTAGCGGGAGTCGCCGGGGAGCTGTTTTTT,CASSRGLAGVAGELFF
TRBV19,.,.,TRBJ1-2,TGTGCCAGTAGTGTAGCGGCAGGGAACTATGGCTACACCTTC,CASSVAAGNYGYTF
TRBV13,few,TRBD2,TRBJ2-7,TGTGCCAGCAGCCCTAGCGGGAATGCTTACGAGCAGTACTTC,CASSPSGNAYEQYF
TRBV19,.,.,TRBJ1-5,TGTGCCAGTAGTATGTGGCAGGTTAGCAATCAGCCCCAGCATTTT,CASSMWQVSNQPQHF
TRBV4-2,.,.,TRBJ2-2,TGTGCCAGCAGCCCAAATCCAAGCGCGGTCAACACCGGGGAGCTGTTTTTT,CASSPNPSAVNTGELFF
TRBV27,.,TRBD2,TRBJ2-1,TGTGCCAGCAGTACCCCGGGGACTAGCGGTTACAATGAGCAGTTCTTC,CASSTPGTSGYNEQFF
TRBV6-5,few,.,TRBJ2-7,TGTGCCAGCAGTAGGGAGCGCCTCTCCTACGAGCAGTACTTC,CASSRERLSYEQYF
TRBV27,.,TRBD1,TRBJ2-7,TGTGCCAGCCGGACAGGGTACGAGCAGTACTTC,CASRTGYEQYF
TRBV28,.,TRBD1,TRBJ1-2,TGTGCCAGCAGTCCGGGACAGGGGAACTATGGCTACACCTTC,CASSPGQGNYGYTF
TRBV10-3,.,TRBD1,TRBJ1-1,TGTGCCATCAGTGGGACAGGGGGTAGGTCCACTGAAGCTTTCTTT,CAISGTGGRSTEAFF
TRBV24-1,.,.,TRBJ2-3,TGTGCCACCAGTGATCCTAAGGCGGAGAACGGAGATACGCAGTATTTT,CATSDPKAENGDTQYF
TRBV7-8,.,.,TRBJ1-6,TGTGCCAGCAGCTTACTCAACAGGCGATCGGGTATTGTTAATTCACCCCTCCACTTT,CASSLLNRRSGIVNSPLHF
TRBV29-1,.,TRBD1,TRBJ1-2,TGCAGCGTCGGACAGGGGAACTATGGCTACACCTTC,CSVGQGNYGYTF
TRBV5-4,few,.,TRBJ1-2,TGTGCCAGCAGACCTACTGGGACAAACTATGGCTACACCTTC,CASRPTGTNYGYTF
TRBV4-2,.,TRBD1,TRBJ1-3,TGTGCCAGCAGCCCGGGACAGGGATACTCTGGAAACACCATATATTTT,CASSPGQGYSGNTIYF
TRBV7-9,.,.,TRBJ2-7,TGTGCCAGCAGCCCCCCTGGGACTTTTCTCGAGCAGTACTTC,CASSPPGTFLEQYF
TRBV3-1/TRBV3-2,.,TRBD1,TRBJ2-3,TGTGCCAGCAGCTGGGACAGCGTCCTCACAGATACGCAGTATTTT,CASSWDSVLTDTQYF
TRBV6-5,.,.,TRBJ1-5,TGTGCCAGCAGTTACGGTGGAGGGAATCAGCCCCAGCATTTT,CASSYGGGNQPQHF
TRBV5-1,.,.,TRBJ2-3,TGCGCCAGCAGCTTGGGGGCCTCTAGCACAGATACGCAGTATTTT,CASSLGASSTDTQYF
TRBV19,.,.,TRBJ1-4,TGTGCCAGTAGTATTACAGCCTTTAATGAAAAACTGTTTTTT,CASSITAFNEKLFF
TRBV28,.,TRBD2,TRBJ2-7,TGTGCCAGCAGTTTAACCAGGACTAGCGGGAGTCTCGAGCAGTACTTC,CASSLTRTSGSLEQYF
TRBV29-1,.,TRBD1,TRBJ1-6,TGCAGCGTTGCAACAGGGGACGCTAATTCACCCCTCCACTTT,CSVATGDANSPLHF
TRBV19,.,.,TRBJ1-5,TGTGCCAGTAGTATATACGGTAATAGCAATCAGCCCCAGCATTTT,CASSIYGNSNQPQHF
TRBV24-1,.,.,TRBJ2-1,TGTGCCACCAGTGACTTTCGCCCTAGAGCTAACAATGAGCAGTTCTTC,CATSDFRPRANNEQFF
TRBV2,.,.,TRBJ1-4,TGTGCCAGCAGTGGGTCCGGGACTCAAGATGAAAAACTGCTTTTT,CASSGSGTQDEKLLF
TRBV6-2/TRBV6-3,.,TRBD2,TRBJ2-5,TGTGCCAGCAGTTGGCTAGCGGCTCTCCAAGAGACCCAGTACTTC,CASSWLAALQETQYF
TRBV10-3,once,.,TRBJ1-5,TGTGCCACCCCCTTAACGCCTGGACAGATTTATCAGCCCCAGCATTTT,CATPLTPGQIYQPQHF
TRBV4-3,.,.,TRBJ2-7,TGCGCCAGCAGCCAAGAGACAGGAGGTTACGAGCAGTACTTC,CASSQETGGYEQYF
TRBV7-6,once,.,TRBJ1-3,TGTGCCAGCAGCTTAAATCGGGGGGCAGACACCATATATTTT,CASSLNRGADTIYF
TRBV5-4,.,.,TRBJ1-1,TGTGCCAGCAGCTTGGACTTACAGGGAACTGAAGCTTTCTTT,CASSLDLQGTEAFF
TRBV7-3,once,.,TRBJ2-2,TGTGCCAGCAGCCGGGACTGGGGGGACACCGGGGAGCTGTTTTTT,CASSRDWGDTGELFF
TRBV15,.,.,TRBJ2-7,TGTGCCACCAGCAGAGATTTGCGGGCCACCTACGAGCAGTACTTC,CATSRDLRATYEQYF
TRBV27,.,TRBD1,TRBJ2-1,TGTGCCAGCAGTTGGACAGGGGGCTCCTACAATGAGCAGTTCTTC,CASSWTGGSYNEQFF
TRBV7-9,once,.,TRBJ1-3,TGTGCCAGCAGCTTTCGGGCGGGCAGCGGAAACACCATATATTTT,CASSFRAGSGNTIYF
TRBV9,.,.,TRBJ2-7,TGTGCCAGCAGCGTAGGTTCAGTCTACGAGCAGTACTTC,CASSVGSVYEQYF
TRBV24-1,.,.,TRBJ2-1,TGTGCCACCAGTGACCTGGACACGACCTACAATGAGCAGTTCTTC,CATSDLDTTYNEQFF
TRBV6-5,once,.,TRBJ1-3,TGTGCCAGCAGTCTCGGGGGGGCAGGTGGAAACACCATATATTTT,CASSLGGAGGNTIYF
TRBV12-3/TRBV12-4,.,.,TRBJ2-7,TGTGCCAGCAGGTCGAGTGGTTCCTACGAGCAGTACTTC,CASRSSGSYEQYF
TRBV5-1,few,TRBD2,TRBJ2-1,TGCGCCAGCAGCTTAGGGACTAGCGGTTACAATGAGCAGTTCTTC,CASSLGTSGYNEQFF
TRBV7-9,.,.,TRBJ1-1,TGTGCCAGCAGCTTAATCGGAGAATCTTTT,CASSLIGESF
TRBV10-1,.,TRBD1,TRBJ2-3,TGCGCCAGCAGTGAGTTTCTGGACAGGGACATGTATTTT,CASSEFLDRDMYF
TRBV5-6,few,.,TRBJ1-1,TGTGCCAGCAGCTTGGGCACTACTACTGAAGCTTTCTTT,CASSLGTTTEAFF
TRBV28,.,.,TRBJ2-7,TGTGCCACCCGTTCCACTGTTTACGAGCAGTACTTC,CATRSTVYEQYF
TRBV15,.,.,TRBJ1-5,TGTGCCACCAGCAGAGGGGGTTTGAAGGACAGCGATCAGCCCCAGCATTTT,CATSRGGLKDSDQPQHF